What follows are 6 T cell receptor beta chains derived from one specimen sequenced in a study of radiotherapy plus CTLA-4 blockade in lung cancer. Generated by immunoSEQ multiplex PCR, the TCRdb table keeps only in-frame clones and is missing some. The sample yields approximately 37,000 clones, roughly 70% seen once. The sample in question was peripheral blood, obtained from a patient treated with radiotherapy plus ipilimumab. The source of these receptors is a human donor with non-small cell lung cancer who had stable disease on radiotherapy plus ipilimumab.

There are a few counts of this clone. CDR3 residues: CSVHRGSADTQYF. DNA of the CDR3: TGCAGCGTGCACAGGGGTAGCGCAGATACGCAGTATTTT. The rearrangement joins TRBV29-1 to TRBJ2-3; 7 nucleotides line up with TRBD1. J was trimmed by 4 bases and V by 6 bases; bases with no gene match: 7. CDR1 and CDR2 (germline): SQVTM, ANQGSEA. The CDR3 is made up of 13 amino acids.

This rearrangement joins TRBV30 to TRBJ1-2; unclear D gene. Deletions cut 1 base from V and 0 bases from J, with 6 bases between. Germline assignment: CDR1 GTSNPN and CDR2 SVGIG (reference sequence). The CDR3 is 13 residues long. The CDR3 nucleotides are TGTGCCTGGAGTGGAGCTCCTAACTATGGCTACACCTTC. This codes for CAWSGAPNYGYTF.

The chain employs TRBV5-1 and TRBJ2-5; D may be TRBD1 (5 bases). The germline gives CDR1 SGHRS, CDR2 YFSETQ. The CDR3 loop spans 14 amino acids. V gave up 1 base and J gave up 4 bases, with 11 bases separating them. The CDR3 protein is CASSLNYRLETQYF. The CDR3 nucleotides are TGCGCCAGCAGCTTGAACTACAGGTTAGAGACCCAGTACTTC.

This sequence joins TRBV29-1 and TRBJ2-3; D might be TRBD2 (5 bases). Germline lookup yields CDR1 SQVTM and CDR2 ANQGSEA. Deletions cut 4 bases from V and 1 base from J, with 12 bases between. The CDR3 covers 14 residues. CDR3 protein: CSVAEGAGTDTQYF. The CDR3 DNA reads as TGCAGCGTTGCCGAGGGTGCCGGCACAGATACGCAGTATTTT.

V is TRBV2 and J is TRBJ1-6; 9 bases are a match to TRBD1. J gave up 9 bases and V 5 bases, and 5 bases lay outside the gene matches. Germline V gene sequence: CDR1 SNHLY, CDR2 FYNNEI. The CDR3 has 14 residues. This CDR3 reads CASSPGQGSSPLHF. CDR3 in DNA: TGTGCCAGCAGTCCCGGACAGGGGAGTTCACCCCTCCACTTT.

The chain uses TRBV5-6 and TRBJ1-2; D call uncertain. The germline V gene encodes CDR1 SGHDT and CDR2 YYEEEE. Trimming took 5 bases from V and 6 from J, leaving 23 bases between them. This CDR3 spans 16 amino acids. Written as DNA, the CDR3 is TGTGCCAGCAGGCTCAATTTTGCTGTGATGGCCGATGGCTACACCTTC. Translating gives CASRLNFAVMADGYTF.